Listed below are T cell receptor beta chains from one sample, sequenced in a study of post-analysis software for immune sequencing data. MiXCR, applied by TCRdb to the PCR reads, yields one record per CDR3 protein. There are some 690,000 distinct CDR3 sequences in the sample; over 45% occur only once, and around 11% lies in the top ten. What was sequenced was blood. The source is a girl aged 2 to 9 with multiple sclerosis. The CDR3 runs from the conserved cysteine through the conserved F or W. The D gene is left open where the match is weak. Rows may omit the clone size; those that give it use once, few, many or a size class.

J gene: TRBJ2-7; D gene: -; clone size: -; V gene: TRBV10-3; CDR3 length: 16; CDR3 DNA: TGTGCCATCAGTGAGTCGGGTGAGGTTTGGGGGCAAGAGCAGTACTTC; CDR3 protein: CAISESGEVWGQEQYF
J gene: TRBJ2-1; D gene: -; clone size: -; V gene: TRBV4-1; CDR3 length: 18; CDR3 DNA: TGCGCCAGCAGCTATGGAGTCGGACCGGTCAGCTTGAGGAATGAGCAGTTCTTC; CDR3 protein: CASSYGVGPVSLRNEQFF
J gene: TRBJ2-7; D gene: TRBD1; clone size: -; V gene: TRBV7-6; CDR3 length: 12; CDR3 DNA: TGTGCCAGCAGCTCCGAGGGGGCCGAGCAGTACTTC; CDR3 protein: CASSSEGAEQYF
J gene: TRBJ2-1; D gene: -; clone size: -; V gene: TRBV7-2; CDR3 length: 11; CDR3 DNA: TGTGCCAGCAGCTTGGGTATTGAGCAGTTCTTC; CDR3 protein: CASSLGIEQFF
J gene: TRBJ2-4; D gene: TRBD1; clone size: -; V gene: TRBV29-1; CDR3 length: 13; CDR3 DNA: TGCAGCGTTGCGGACAGGGTCCAAAACATTCAGTACTTC; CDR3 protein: CSVADRVQNIQYF
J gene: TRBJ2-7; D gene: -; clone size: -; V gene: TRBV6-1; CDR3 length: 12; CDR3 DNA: TGTGCCAGCAGTGAATTCCCGGGAGAGCAGTACTTC; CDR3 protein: CASSEFPGEQYF
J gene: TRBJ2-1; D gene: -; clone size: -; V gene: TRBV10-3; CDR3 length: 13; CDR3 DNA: TGTGCCATCAGTGAACCCGGTTACAATGAGCAGTTCTTC; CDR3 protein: CAISEPGYNEQFF
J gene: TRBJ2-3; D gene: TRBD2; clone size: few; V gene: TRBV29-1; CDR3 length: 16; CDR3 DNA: TGCAGCGTTGGGAAGGTAGCGGGGGGGCTTACAGATACGCAGTATTTT; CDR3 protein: CSVGKVAGGLTDTQYF
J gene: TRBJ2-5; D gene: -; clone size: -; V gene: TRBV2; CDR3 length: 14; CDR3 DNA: TGTGCCAGCAGGAACCCCGGGGGCCGGGAGACCCAGTACTTC; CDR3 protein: CASRNPGGRETQYF
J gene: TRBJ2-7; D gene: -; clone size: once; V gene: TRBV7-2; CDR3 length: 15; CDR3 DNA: TGTGCCAGCAGCCTACTCATAAGGGGCTCCTACGAGCAGTACTTC; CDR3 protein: CASSLLIRGSYEQYF
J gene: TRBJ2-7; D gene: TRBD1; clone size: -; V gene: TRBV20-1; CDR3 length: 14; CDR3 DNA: TGCAGTGCATCCCGGACAGGGGCCACCTACGAGCAGTACTTC; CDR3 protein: CSASRTGATYEQYF
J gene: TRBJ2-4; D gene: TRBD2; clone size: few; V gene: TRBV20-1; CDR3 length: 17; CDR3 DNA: TGCAGTGCCGCGGGGGACGGGACCTTACTAGCCAAAAACATTCAGTACTTC; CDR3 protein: CSAAGDGTLLAKNIQYF
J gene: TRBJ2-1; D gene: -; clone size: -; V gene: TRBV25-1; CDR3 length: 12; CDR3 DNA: TGTGCCAGCAGACGACTAGAGGCTGAGCAGTTCTTC; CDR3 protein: CASRRLEAEQFF
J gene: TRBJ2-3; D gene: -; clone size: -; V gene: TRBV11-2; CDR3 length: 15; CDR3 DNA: TGTGCCAGCAGCTCTCCGGGTCTAAGCACAGATACGCAGTATTTT; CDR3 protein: CASSSPGLSTDTQYF
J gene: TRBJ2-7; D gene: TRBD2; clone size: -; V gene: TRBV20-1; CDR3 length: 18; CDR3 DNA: TGCAGTGCTCAGAGGGGCGCGGGAGGTACCATCCGCTCCTACGAGCAGTACTTC; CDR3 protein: CSAQRGAGGTIRSYEQYF
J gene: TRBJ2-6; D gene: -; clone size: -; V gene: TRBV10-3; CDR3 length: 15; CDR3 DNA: TGTGCCATCAGGACGACGGAGTCTGGGGCCAACGTCCTGACTTTC; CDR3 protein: CAIRTTESGANVLTF
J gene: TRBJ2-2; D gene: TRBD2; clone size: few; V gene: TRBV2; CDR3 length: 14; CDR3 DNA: TGTGCCAGCAGTGTCCTTGGGGGGGCCGGGGAGCTGTTTTTT; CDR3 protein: CASSVLGGAGELFF
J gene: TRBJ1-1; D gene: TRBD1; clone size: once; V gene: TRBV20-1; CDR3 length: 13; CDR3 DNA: TGCAGTGCTAGCCAGGGGGTGAACACTGAAGCTTTCTTT; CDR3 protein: CSASQGVNTEAFF
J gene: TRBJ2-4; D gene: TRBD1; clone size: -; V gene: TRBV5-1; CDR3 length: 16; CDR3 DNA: TGCGCCAGCAGCTCCTACAGGGGAGCAGCCAAAAACATTCAGTACTTC; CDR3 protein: CASSSYRGAAKNIQYF
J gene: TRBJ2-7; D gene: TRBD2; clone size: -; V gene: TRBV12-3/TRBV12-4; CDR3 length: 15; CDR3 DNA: TGTGCCAGCAGTATCCAAACGGGAGGGGCCTACGAGCAGTACTTC; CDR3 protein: CASSIQTGGAYEQYF
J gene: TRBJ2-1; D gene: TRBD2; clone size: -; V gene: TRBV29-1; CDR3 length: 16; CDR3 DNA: TGCAGCGTTGAAGGTCTCGAGCTAGCGGGAGCAGAGGAGCAGTTCTTC; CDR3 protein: CSVEGLELAGAEEQFF
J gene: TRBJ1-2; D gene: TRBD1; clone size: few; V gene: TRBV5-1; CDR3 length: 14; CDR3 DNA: TGCGCCAGCAGCCCGGACAGGCGAAACTATGGCTACACCTTC; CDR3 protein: CASSPDRRNYGYTF
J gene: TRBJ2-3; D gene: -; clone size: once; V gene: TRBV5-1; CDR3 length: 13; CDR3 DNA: TGCGCCACATCGGGACCCGGCACAGATACGCAGTATTTT; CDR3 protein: CATSGPGTDTQYF
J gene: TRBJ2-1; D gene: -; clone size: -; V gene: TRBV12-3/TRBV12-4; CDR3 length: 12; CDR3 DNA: TGTGCCAGCGGTCCGGACAGTAATGAGCAGTTCTTC; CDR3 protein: CASGPDSNEQFF
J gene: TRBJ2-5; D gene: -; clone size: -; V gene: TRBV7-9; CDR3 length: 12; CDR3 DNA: TGTGCCAGCAGCTTAGCGCGATCTACCCAGTACTTC; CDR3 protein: CASSLARSTQYF
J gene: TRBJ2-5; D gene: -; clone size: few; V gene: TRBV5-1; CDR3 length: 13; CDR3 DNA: TGCGCCAGCGGTGGACAGGGAGGGCAGGAGCAGTACTTC; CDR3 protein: CASGGQGGQEQYF
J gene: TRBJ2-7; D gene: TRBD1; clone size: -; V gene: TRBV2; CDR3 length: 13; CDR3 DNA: TGTGCCAGACAACCGACAGGGGCCTACGAGCAGTACTTC; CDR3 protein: CARQPTGAYEQYF
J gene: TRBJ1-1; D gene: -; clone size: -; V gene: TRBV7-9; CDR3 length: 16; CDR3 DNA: TGTGCCAGCAGCTCTGGACAGCGAGAAATGAACACTGAAGCTTTCTTT; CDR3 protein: CASSSGQREMNTEAFF
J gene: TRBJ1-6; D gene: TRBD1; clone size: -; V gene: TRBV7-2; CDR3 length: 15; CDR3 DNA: TGTGCCAGCAGCTTAGACAGGGGCGGCAATTCACCCCTCCACTTT; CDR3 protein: CASSLDRGGNSPLHF
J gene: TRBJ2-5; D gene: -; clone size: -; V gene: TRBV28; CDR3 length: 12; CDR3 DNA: TGTGCCAGCAATCACGTCTCTGGGACCCAGTACTTC; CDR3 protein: CASNHVSGTQYF
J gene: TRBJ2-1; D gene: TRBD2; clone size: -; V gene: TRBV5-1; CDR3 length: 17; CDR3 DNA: TGCGCCAGCAGCTTGGCCAACCTAGCGGGAACCTACAATGAGCAGTTCTTC; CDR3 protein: CASSLANLAGTYNEQFF